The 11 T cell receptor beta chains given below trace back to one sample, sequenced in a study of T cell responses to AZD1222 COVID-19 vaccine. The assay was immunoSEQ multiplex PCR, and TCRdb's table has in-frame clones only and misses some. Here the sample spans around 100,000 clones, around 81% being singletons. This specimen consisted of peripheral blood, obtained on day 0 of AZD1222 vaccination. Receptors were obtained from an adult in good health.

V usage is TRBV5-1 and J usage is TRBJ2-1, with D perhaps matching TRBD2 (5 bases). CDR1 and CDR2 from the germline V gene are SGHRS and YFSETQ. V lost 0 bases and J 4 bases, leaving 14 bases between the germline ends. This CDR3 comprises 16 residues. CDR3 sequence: CASSLESGSKYNEQFF. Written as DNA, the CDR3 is TGCGCCAGCAGCTTGGAAAGCGGAAGTAAGTACAATGAGCAGTTCTTC.

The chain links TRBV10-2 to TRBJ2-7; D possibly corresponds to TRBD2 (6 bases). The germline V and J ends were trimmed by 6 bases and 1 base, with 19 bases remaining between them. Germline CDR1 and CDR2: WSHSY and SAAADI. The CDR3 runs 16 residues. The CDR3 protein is CASRASWTGESYEQYF. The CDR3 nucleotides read TGCGCCAGCAGGGCCTCTTGGACGGGAGAGTCCTACGAGCAGTACTTC.

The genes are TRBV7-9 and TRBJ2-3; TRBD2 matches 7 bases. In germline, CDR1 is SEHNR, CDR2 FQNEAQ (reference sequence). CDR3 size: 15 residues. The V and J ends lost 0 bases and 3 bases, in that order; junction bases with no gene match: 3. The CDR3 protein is CASSLAHGRTDTQYF. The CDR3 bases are TGTGCCAGCAGCTTAGCGCACGGGAGGACAGATACGCAGTATTTT.

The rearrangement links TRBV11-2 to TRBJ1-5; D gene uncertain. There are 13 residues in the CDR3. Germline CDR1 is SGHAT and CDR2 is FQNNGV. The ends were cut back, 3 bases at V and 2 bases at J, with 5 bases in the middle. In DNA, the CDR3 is TGTGCCAGCAGCTTCCAGGGCAATCAGCCCCAGCATTTT. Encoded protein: CASSFQGNQPQHF.

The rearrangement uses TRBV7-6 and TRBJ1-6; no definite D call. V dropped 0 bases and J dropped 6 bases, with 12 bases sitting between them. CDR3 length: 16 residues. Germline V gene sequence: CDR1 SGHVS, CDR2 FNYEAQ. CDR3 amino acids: CASSLATGSPNSPLHF. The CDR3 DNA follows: TGTGCCAGCAGCTTAGCGACGGGCAGCCCTAATTCACCCCTCCACTTT.

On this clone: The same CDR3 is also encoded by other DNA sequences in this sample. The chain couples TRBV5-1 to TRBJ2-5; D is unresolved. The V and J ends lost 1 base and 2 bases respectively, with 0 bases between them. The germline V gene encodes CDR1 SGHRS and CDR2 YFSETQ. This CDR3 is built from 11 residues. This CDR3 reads CASSLQETQYF. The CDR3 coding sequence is TGCGCCAGCAGCTTGCAAGAGACCCAGTACTTC.

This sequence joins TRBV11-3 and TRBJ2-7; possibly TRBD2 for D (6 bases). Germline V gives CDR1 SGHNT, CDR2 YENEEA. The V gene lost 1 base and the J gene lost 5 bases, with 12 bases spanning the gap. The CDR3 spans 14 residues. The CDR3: CASSLGGRTHEQYF. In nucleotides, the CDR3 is TGTGCCAGCAGCTTAGGGGGGAGGACGCACGAGCAGTACTTC.

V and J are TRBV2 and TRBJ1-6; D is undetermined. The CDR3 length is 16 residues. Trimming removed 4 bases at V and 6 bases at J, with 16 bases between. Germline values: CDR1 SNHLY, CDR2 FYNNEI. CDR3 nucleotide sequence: TGTGCCAGCAGTGGCAACGGGCCTACCGCTAATTCACCCCTCCACTTT. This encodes CASSGNGPTANSPLHF.

Here the CDR3 DNA reads TGTGCCAGCAGCCAAGCCTCGTATTCGAATACGCAGTATTTT. Its protein is CASSQASYSNTQYF. The rearrangement joins TRBV14 to TRBJ2-3; the D is unclear. The V and J ends lost 1 base and 7 bases respectively, with 12 bases between them. The CDR3 has 14 amino acids. Per the germline V gene, CDR1 is SGHDN and CDR2 is FVKESK.

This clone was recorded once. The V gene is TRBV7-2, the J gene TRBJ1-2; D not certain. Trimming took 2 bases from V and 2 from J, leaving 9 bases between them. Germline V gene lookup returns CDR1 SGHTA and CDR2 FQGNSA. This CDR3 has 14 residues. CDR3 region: CASSLNAGNYGYTF. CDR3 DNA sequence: TGTGCCAGCAGCTTAAACGCTGGGAACTATGGCTACACCTTC.

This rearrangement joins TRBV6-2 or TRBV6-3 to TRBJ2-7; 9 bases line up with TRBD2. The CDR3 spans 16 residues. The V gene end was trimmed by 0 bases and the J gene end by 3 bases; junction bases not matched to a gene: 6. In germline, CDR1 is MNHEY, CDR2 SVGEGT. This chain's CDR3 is CASSYSMGTSHYEQYF. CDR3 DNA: TGTGCCAGCAGTTACTCGATGGGGACTAGCCACTACGAGCAGTACTTC.